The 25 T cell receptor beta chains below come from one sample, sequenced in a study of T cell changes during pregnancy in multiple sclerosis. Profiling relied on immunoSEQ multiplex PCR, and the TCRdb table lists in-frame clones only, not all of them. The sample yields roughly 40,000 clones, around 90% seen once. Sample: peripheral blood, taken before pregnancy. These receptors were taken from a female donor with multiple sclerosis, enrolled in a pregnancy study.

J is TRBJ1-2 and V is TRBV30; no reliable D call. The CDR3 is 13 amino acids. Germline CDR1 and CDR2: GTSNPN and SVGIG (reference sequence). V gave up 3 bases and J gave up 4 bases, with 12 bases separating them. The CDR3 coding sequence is TGTGCCTGGAGGCTACGGTTACGCTATGGCTACACCTTC. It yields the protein CAWRLRLRYGYTF.

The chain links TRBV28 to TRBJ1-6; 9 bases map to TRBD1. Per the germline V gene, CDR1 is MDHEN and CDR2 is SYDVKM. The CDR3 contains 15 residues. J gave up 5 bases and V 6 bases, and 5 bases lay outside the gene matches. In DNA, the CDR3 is TGTGCCAGCAGGTCCTGGGACAGGGATAATTCACCCCTCCACTTT. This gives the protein CASRSWDRDNSPLHF.

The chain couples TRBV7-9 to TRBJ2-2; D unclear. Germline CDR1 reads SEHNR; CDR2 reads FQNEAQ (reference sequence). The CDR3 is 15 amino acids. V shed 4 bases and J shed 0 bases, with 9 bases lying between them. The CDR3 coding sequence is TGTGCCAGCAGCTCCAAACAAGCGAACACCGGGGAGCTGTTTTTT. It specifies CASSSKQANTGELFF.

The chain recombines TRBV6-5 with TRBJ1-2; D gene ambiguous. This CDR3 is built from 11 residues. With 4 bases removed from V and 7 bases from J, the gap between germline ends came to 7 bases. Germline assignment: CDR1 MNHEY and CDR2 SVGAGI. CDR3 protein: CASSWRGGYTF. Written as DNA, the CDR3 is TGTGCCAGCAGTTGGAGAGGTGGCTACACCTTC.

The CDR3 here is CASLLAAYQETQYF. The CDR3 DNA follows: TGTGCCAGCCTTTTAGCGGCGTACCAAGAGACCCAGTACTTC. This sequence joins TRBV5-6 and TRBJ2-5; D might be TRBD2 (6 bases). The CDR3 length is 14 residues. From germline, CDR1 is SGHDT and CDR2 YYEEEE. Deletions cut 7 bases from V and 0 bases from J, with 13 bases between.

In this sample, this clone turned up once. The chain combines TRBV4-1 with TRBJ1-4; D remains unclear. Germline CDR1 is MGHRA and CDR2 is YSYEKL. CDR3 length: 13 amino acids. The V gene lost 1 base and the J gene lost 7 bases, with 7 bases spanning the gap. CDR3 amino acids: CASSQARSEKLFF. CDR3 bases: TGCGCCAGCAGCCAAGCTCGGAGTGAAAAACTGTTTTTT.

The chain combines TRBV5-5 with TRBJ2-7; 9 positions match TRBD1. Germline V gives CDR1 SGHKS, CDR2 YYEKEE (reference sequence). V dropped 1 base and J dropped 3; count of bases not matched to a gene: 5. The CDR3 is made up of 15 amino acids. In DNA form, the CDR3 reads TGTGCCAGCAGCTTGACAGGGACAGGGTTCTACGAGCAGTACTTC. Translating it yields CASSLTGTGFYEQYF.

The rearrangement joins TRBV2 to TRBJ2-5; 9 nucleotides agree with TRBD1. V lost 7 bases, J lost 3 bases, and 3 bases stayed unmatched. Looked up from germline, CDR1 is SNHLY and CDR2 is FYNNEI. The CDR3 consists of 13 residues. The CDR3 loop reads CASNRDREETQYF. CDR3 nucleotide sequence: TGTGCCAGCAATAGGGACAGGGAAGAGACCCAGTACTTC.

The chain's CDR3 is CASSVDGRGLDTIYF. As DNA, the CDR3 is TGTGCCAGCAGCGTAGACGGCAGGGGGCTAGACACCATATATTTT. The rearrangement links TRBV9 to TRBJ1-3, with 8 bases matching TRBD1. V trimming: 0 bases; J trimming: 8 bases; junction bases outside the gene matches: 7. The germline CDR1 and CDR2 sequences are SGDLS and YYNGEE. The CDR3 has 15 amino acids.

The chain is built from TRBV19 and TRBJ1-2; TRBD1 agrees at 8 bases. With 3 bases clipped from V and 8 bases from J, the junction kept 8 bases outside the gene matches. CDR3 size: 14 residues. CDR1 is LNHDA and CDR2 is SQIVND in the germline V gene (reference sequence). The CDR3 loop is CASSIPGQGKGYTF. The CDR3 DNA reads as TGTGCCAGTAGTATCCCAGGACAGGGAAAAGGCTACACCTTC.

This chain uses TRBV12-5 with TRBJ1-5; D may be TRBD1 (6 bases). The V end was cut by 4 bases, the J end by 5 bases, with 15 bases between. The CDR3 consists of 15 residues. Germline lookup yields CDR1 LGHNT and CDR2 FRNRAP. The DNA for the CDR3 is TGTGCTAGTGGTTGGACAGCGAAAGGTGATCAGCCCCAGCATTTT. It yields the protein CASGWTAKGDQPQHF. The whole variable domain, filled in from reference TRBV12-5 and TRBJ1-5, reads DARVTQTPRHKVTEMGQEVTMRCQPILGHNTVFWYRQTMMQGLELLAYFRNRAPLDDSGMPKDRFSAEMPDATLATLKIQPSEPRDSAVYFCASGWTAKGDQPQHFGDGTRLSIL.

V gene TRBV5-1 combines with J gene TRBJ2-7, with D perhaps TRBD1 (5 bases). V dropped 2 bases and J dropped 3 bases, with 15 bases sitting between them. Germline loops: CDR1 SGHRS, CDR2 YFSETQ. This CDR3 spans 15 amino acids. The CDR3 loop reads CASSFLQGVLYEQYF. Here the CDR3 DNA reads TGCGCCAGCAGCTTTTTGCAGGGCGTTCTCTACGAGCAGTACTTC.

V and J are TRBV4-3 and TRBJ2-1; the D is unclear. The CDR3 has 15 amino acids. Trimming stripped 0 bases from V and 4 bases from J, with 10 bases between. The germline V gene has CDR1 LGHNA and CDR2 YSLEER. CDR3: CASSQDHWSYNEQFF. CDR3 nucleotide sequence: TGCGCCAGCAGCCAAGATCATTGGAGTTACAATGAGCAGTTCTTC.

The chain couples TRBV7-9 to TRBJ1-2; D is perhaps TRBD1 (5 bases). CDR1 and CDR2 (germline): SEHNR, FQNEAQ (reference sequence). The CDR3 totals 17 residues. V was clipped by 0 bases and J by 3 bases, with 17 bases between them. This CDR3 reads CASSLAPGSVGHYGYTF. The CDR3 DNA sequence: TGTGCCAGCAGCTTAGCGCCAGGGTCTGTGGGCCACTATGGCTACACCTTC. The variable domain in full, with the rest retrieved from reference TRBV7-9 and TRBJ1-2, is DTGVSQNPRHKITKRGQNVTFRCDPISEHNRLYWYRQTLGQGPEFLTYFQNEAQLEKSRLLSDRFSAERPKGSFSTLEIQRTEQGDSAMYLCASSLAPGSVGHYGYTFGSGTRLTVV.

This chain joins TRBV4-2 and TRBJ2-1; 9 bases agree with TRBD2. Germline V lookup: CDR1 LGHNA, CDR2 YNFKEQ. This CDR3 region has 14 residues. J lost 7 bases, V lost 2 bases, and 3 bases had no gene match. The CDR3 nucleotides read TGTGCCAGCAGCCAACCTAGCGGGATTAATGAGCAGTTCTTC. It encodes CASSQPSGINEQFF.

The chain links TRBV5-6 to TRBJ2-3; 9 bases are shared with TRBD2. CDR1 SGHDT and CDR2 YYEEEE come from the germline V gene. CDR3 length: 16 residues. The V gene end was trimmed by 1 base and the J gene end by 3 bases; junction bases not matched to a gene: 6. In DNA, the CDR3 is TGTGCCAGCAGCTTGTACATAGCGGGAGCAACAGATACGCAGTATTTT. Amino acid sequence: CASSLYIAGATDTQYF.

The CDR3, as DNA: TGCGCCAGCAGCTTGACAGGGGATAGCACAGATACGCAGTATTTT. Translated, it gives CASSLTGDSTDTQYF. The chain links TRBV5-1 to TRBJ2-3, with 7 bases lining up with TRBD1. The CDR3 runs to 15 residues. Germline V CDR1 and CDR2: SGHRS, YFSETQ. V was pared by 1 base and J by 0 bases, with 2 bases of the junction left unmatched.

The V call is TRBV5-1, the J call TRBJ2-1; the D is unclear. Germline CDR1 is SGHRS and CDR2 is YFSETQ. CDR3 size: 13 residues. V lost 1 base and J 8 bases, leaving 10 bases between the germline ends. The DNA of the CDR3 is TGCGCCAGCAGCTTGCTAACTGAGGATGAGCAGTTCTTC. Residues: CASSLLTEDEQFF.

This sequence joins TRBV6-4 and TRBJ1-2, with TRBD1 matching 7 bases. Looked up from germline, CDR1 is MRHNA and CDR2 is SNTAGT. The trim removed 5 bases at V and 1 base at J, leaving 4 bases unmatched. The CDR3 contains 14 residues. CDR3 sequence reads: CASSPGTDNYGYTF. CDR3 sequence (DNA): TGTGCCAGCAGTCCCGGGACAGATAACTATGGCTACACCTTC.

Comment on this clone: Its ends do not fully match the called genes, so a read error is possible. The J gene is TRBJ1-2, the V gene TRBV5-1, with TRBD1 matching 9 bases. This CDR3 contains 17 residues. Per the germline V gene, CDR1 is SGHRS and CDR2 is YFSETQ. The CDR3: CASSWGGRTGVNYGHTF. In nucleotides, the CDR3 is TGCGCCAGCAGCTGGGGAGGCCGGACAGGGGTTAACTATGGCCACACCTTC.

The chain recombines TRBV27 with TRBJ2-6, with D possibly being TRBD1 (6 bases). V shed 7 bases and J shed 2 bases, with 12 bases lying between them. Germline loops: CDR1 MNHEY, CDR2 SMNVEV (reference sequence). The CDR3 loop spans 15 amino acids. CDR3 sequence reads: CASTPGATGANVLTF. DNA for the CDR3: TGTGCCAGCACCCCAGGGGCAACTGGGGCCAACGTCCTGACTTTC.

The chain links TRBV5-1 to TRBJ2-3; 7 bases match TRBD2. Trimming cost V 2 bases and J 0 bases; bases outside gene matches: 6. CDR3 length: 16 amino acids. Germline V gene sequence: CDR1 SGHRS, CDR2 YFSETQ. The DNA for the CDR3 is TGCGCCAGCAGCTTCGCCAGCGGGATTAGCACAGATACGCAGTATTTT. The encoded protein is CASSFASGISTDTQYF.

CDR3 DNA sequence: TGTGCCAGCAGATGGGGGACTAGGGGCCAAGAGACCCAGTACTTC. This sequence encodes CASRWGTRGQETQYF. The genes are TRBV11-2 and TRBJ2-5; 8 bases fit TRBD2. Unmatched junction bases numbered 7, after V lost 6 bases and J lost 1 base. The CDR3 length is 15 residues. CDR1 is SGHAT, CDR2 FQNNGV, per germline.

CDR3 sequence reads: CAWSVGSVEQYF. CDR3 nucleotides: TGTGCCTGGAGTGTAGGGAGCGTCGAGCAGTACTTC. This rearrangement joins TRBV30 to TRBJ2-7; D possibly corresponds to TRBD2 (5 bases). Germline V lookup: CDR1 GTSNPN, CDR2 SVGIG (reference sequence). The CDR3 has 12 residues. The V gene lost 0 bases and the J gene lost 6 bases, with 9 bases spanning the gap.

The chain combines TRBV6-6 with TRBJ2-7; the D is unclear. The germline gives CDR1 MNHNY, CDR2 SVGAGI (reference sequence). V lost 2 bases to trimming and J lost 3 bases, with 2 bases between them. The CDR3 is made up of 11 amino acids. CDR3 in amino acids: CASSYLYEQYF. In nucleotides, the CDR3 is TGTGCCAGCAGTTACCTCTACGAGCAGTACTTC.